This TCR beta chain was identified during a study of blood T cell repertoires in COVID-19. Sequenced by immunoSEQ multiplex PCR; TCRdb stores in-frame clones only, minus some. The data contain approximately 280,000 clones, roughly 90% of them singletons. The TCR sequence derives from a man between 35 and 55 years old with acute or convalescent COVID-19. The source material was peripheral blood.

In nucleotides, the CDR3 is TGTGCCAGTAAACTACAGGGGTTGAGCAATCAGCCCCAGCATTTT. It encodes CASKLQGLSNQPQHF. This sequence joins TRBV19 and TRBJ1-5; 7 bases map to TRBD1. Trimming took 7 bases from V and 1 from J; bases not matched to a gene: 7. Germline V gives CDR1 LNHDA, CDR2 SQIVND (reference sequence). CDR3 length equals 15 residues.